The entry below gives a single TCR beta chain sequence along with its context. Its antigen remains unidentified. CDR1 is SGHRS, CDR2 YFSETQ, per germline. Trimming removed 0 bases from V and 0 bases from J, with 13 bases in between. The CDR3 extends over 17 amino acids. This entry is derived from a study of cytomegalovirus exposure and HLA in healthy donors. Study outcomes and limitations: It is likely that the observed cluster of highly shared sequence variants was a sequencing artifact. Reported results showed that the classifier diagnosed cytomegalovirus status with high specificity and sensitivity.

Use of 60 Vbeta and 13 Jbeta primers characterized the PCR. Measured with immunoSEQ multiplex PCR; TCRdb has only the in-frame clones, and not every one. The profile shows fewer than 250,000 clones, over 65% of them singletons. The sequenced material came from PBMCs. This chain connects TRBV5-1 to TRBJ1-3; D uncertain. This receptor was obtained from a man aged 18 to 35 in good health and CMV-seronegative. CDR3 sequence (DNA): TGCGCCAGCAGCTTGGTAGCCGCTTACTTCTCTGGAAACACCATATATTTT. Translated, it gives CASSLVAAYFSGNTIYF. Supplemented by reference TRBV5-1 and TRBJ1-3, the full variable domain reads KAGVTQTPRYLIKTRGQQVTLSCSPISGHRSVSWYQQTPGQGLQFLFEYFSETQRNKGNFPGRFSGRQFSNSRSEMNVSTLELGDSALYLCASSLVAAYFSGNTIYFGEGSWLTVV.